One and the same sample provided the 21 T cell receptor beta chains below, sequenced in a study of T cell changes during pregnancy in multiple sclerosis. The assay was immunoSEQ multiplex PCR, and TCRdb's table has in-frame clones only and misses some. This table holds approximately 79,000 clones, around 94% found once. The sequenced sample was CD4+ T cells from peripheral blood mononuclear cells, obtained before pregnancy. The receptors derive from a female donor with multiple sclerosis, enrolled in a pregnancy study.

There are a few counts of this clone. The rearrangement joins TRBV6-5 to TRBJ1-6, with D possibly matching TRBD1 (5 bases). The CDR3 is made up of 13 amino acids. V lost 4 bases and J lost 7, with 8 bases in between. CDR1 is MNHEY, CDR2 SVGAGI, per germline. CDR3 DNA sequence: TGTGCCAGCAGTTGGCGGGGGAATTCACCCCTCCACTTT. This sequence encodes CASSWRGNSPLHF.

CDR3 residues: CASSFRTRRFGEQFF. CDR3 DNA: TGTGCCAGCAGCTTTAGGACTAGACGGTTCGGTGAGCAGTTCTTC. This sequence joins TRBV5-6 and TRBJ2-1, with 7 nucleotides matching TRBD2. Germline lookup yields CDR1 SGHDT and CDR2 YYEEEE. The CDR3 spans 15 residues. After removal of 2 bases from V and 9 bases from J, the junction contained 11 bases not matched to a gene.

V gene TRBV14 combines with J gene TRBJ2-1; D unclear. From germline, CDR1 is SGHDN and CDR2 FVKESK. The CDR3 spans 13 residues. Deletions cut 4 bases from V and 8 bases from J, with 12 bases between. CDR3 sequence: CASSRVALHEQFF. The CDR3 region has the DNA TGTGCCAGCAGCCGTGTAGCCCTCCATGAGCAGTTCTTC.

The chain is built from TRBV6-1 and TRBJ2-7; possible D gene TRBD1, 5 bases. V shed 4 bases and J shed 6 bases, with 13 bases lying between them. Per germline, CDR1 MNHNS and CDR2 SASEGT. CDR3 length equals 13 residues. CDR3 residues: CASSAARVGEQYF. The CDR3 nucleotides read TGTGCCAGCAGTGCAGCCAGGGTAGGCGAGCAGTACTTC.

J is TRBJ1-2 and V is TRBV28, with 7 bases identical to TRBD1. Per germline, CDR1 MDHEN and CDR2 SYDVKM. The V gene end was trimmed by 2 bases and the J gene end by 0 bases; junction bases not matched to a gene: 3. The CDR3 runs 15 residues. The CDR3 region has the DNA TGTGCCAGCAGTTTAGGGACAGAAGCTAACTATGGCTACACCTTC. Translating it yields CASSLGTEANYGYTF.

The V gene is TRBV6-1, the J gene TRBJ2-3; weak D call: TRBD1 (6 bases). CDR1 is MNHNS and CDR2 is SASEGT in the germline V gene. V gave up 6 bases and J gave up 8 bases, with 15 bases separating them. The CDR3 has 13 residues. CDR3: CASSRGASSTQYF. CDR3 in DNA: TGTGCCAGCAGCAGGGGTGCGAGTAGTACGCAGTATTTT.

There are a few counts of this clone. The chain carries TRBV6-1 and TRBJ1-2; 7 bases line up with TRBD1. The CDR3 is 13 residues long. Germline V gives CDR1 MNHNS, CDR2 SASEGT. Germline trimming cut 5 bases from V and 7 bases from J; bases unmatched to any gene: 7. CDR3 DNA sequence: TGTGCCAGCAGTAGGGACAGCCTCGGTGGCTACACCTTC. Its protein product is CASSRDSLGGYTF.

The chain recombines TRBV19 with TRBJ1-3; D remains unclear. CDR3 length: 17 amino acids. The germline gives CDR1 LNHDA, CDR2 SQIVND (reference sequence). The ends were cut back, 3 bases at V and 0 bases at J, with 15 bases in the middle. The CDR3: CASSIWNPGVSGNTIYF. The CDR3 nucleotides are TGTGCCAGTAGTATTTGGAATCCGGGAGTCTCTGGAAACACCATATATTTT. Full variable domain (outside the CDR3, taken from reference TRBV19 and TRBJ1-3): DGGITQSPKYLFRKEGQNVTLSCEQNLNHDAMYWYRQDPGQGLRLIYYSQIVNDFQKGDIAEGYSVSREKKESFPLTVTSAQKNPTAFYLCASSIWNPGVSGNTIYFGEGSWLTVV.

The chain joins TRBV4-2 to TRBJ2-7; 7 bases agree with TRBD2. With V trimmed by 3 bases and J by 3 bases, 11 bases remained unmatched. The CDR3 loop spans 16 amino acids. Germline CDR1 and CDR2: LGHNA and YNFKEQ. CDR3 DNA sequence: TGTGCCAGCAGCCATGTCCTTCTAGCGGATAACTACGAGCAGTACTTC. Residues: CASSHVLLADNYEQYF.

The rearrangement uses TRBV30 and TRBJ1-4; 7 positions match TRBD1. CDR1 and CDR2 (germline): GTSNPN, SVGIG (reference sequence). The CDR3 covers 13 residues. V lost 5 bases and J lost 8; bases outside the gene matches: 8. The CDR3 DNA follows: TGTGCCTGGGGTCCAGGGGGGAGGGAAAAACTGTTTTTT. Encoded protein: CAWGPGGREKLFF.

J is TRBJ2-1 and V is TRBV6-6; 10 nucleotides align to TRBD1. V gave up 8 bases and J gave up 8 bases; unmatched junction bases: 12. The CDR3 spans 15 residues. Germline V gene sequence: CDR1 MNHNY, CDR2 SVGAGI (reference sequence). CDR3 sequence (DNA): TGTGCCAGCTCAATCCGGGACAGGGGTAACGATGAGCAGTTCTTC. Translating it yields CASSIRDRGNDEQFF.

The V and J genes are TRBV6-5 and TRBJ2-1; a possible D gene is TRBD2 (5 bases). The V gene lost 8 bases and the J gene lost 0 bases, with 14 bases spanning the gap. The CDR3 runs to 15 residues. The germline V gene encodes CDR1 MNHEY and CDR2 SVGAGI. The CDR3 nucleotides are TGTGCCAGCCATAGGGCTAGCCACTCCTACAATGAGCAGTTCTTC. Its translation: CASHRASHSYNEQFF.

This chain links TRBV28 with TRBJ2-3; 9 bases are shared with TRBD1. Per the germline V gene, CDR1 is MDHEN and CDR2 is SYDVKM. V dropped 4 bases and J dropped 1; count of bases not matched to a gene: 3. The CDR3 is made up of 15 amino acids. CDR3 residues: CASSWTGDRTDTQYF. The CDR3 nucleotides read TGTGCCAGCAGTTGGACAGGGGACCGCACAGATACGCAGTATTTT. The whole variable domain, remainder taken from reference TRBV28 and TRBJ2-3, is DVKVTQSSRYLVKRTGEKVFLECVQDMDHENMFWYRQDPGLGLRLIYFSYDVKMKEKGDIPEGYSVSREKKERFSLILESASTNQTSMYLCASSWTGDRTDTQYFGPGTRLTVL.

V and J are TRBV18 and TRBJ2-3; 8 positions agree with TRBD1. J gave up 1 base and V 4 bases, and 4 bases lay outside the gene matches. CDR1 KGHSH and CDR2 LQKENI come from the germline V gene. This CDR3 is 15 amino acids long. CDR3 sequence (DNA): TGTGCCAGCTCACTTGGACAGGGTGGCACAGATACGCAGTATTTT. Residues: CASSLGQGGTDTQYF.

The V call is TRBV7-2, the J call TRBJ1-6; D uncertain. The germline V and J ends were trimmed by 0 bases and 9 bases, with 6 bases remaining between them. This CDR3 has 13 amino acids. Germline V CDR1 and CDR2: SGHTA, FQGNSA. CDR3 nucleotide sequence: TGTGCCAGCAGCTTAGCGCTAGCTTCACCCCTCCACTTT. Protein sequence: CASSLALASPLHF.

In its sample, this clone was seen once. The V gene is TRBV29-1, the J gene TRBJ2-1; 11 bases match TRBD2. Trimming cost V 4 bases and J 7 bases; bases outside gene matches: 9. The CDR3 consists of 15 residues. The germline gives CDR1 SQVTM, CDR2 ANQGSEA. This CDR3 reads CSVAIAGGVGNEQFF. The CDR3, as DNA: TGCAGCGTTGCGATAGCGGGAGGGGTGGGGAATGAGCAGTTCTTC.

This rearrangement joins TRBV30 to TRBJ2-3, with 7 bases that match TRBD2. The CDR3 loop spans 13 amino acids. Per the germline V gene, CDR1 is GTSNPN and CDR2 is SVGIG (reference sequence). The J segment lost 6 bases and the V segment lost 3 bases, leaving 6 bases of the junction unmatched. DNA of the CDR3: TGTGCCTGGAGGGTAGCGGGTACCGATACGCAGTATTTT. Its translation: CAWRVAGTDTQYF.

The rearrangement links TRBV20-1 to TRBJ1-5; D might be TRBD1 (5 bases). CDR1 is DFQATT and CDR2 is SNEGSKA in the germline V gene (reference sequence). The CDR3 extends over 11 amino acids. V lost 4 bases and J 8 bases, leaving 9 bases between the germline ends. The CDR3 bases are TGCAGTGCTACCCTAGGGGAGCCCCAGCATTTT. Protein: CSATLGEPQHF.

The chain is built from TRBV30 and TRBJ1-2; 9 bases agree with TRBD1. Germline lookup yields CDR1 GTSNPN and CDR2 SVGIG (reference sequence). V was pared by 2 bases and J by 8 bases, with 18 bases of the junction left unmatched. CDR3 size: 17 residues. CDR3 in DNA: TGTGCCTGGAGTCCTAGAAGTTGGGACAGGGCCTCCGGGGGCTACACCTTC. This gives the protein CAWSPRSWDRASGGYTF.

The genes are TRBV29-1 and TRBJ1-3; TRBD1 aligns across 7 bases. In germline, CDR1 is SQVTM, CDR2 ANQGSEA. The CDR3 spans 12 residues. V lost 4 bases to trimming and J lost 3 bases; unmatched junction nucleotides: 0. The CDR3 is CSVGDSGNTIYF. CDR3 coding DNA: TGCAGCGTTGGGGACAGTGGAAACACCATATATTTT.

This clone was seen only once. This sequence joins TRBV29-1 and TRBJ2-1, with 11 nucleotides matching TRBD2. This CDR3 comprises 14 residues. Looked up from germline, CDR1 is SQVTM and CDR2 is ANQGSEA. V was clipped by 5 bases and J by 5 bases; unmatched bases: 5. The CDR3 protein is CSVLRLAGHNEQFF. CDR3 sequence (DNA): TGCAGCGTTCTACGACTAGCGGGACACAATGAGCAGTTCTTC.